This T cell receptor beta chain came from a study of T cells expressing NK-cell markers. Across the study: Of eight sequenced donors, seven were HCMV-seropositive and one HCMV-seronegative.

The germline CDR1 and CDR2 sequences are KGHDR and SFDVKD. CDR3 length equals 12 residues. Beta-chain TCR cDNA was generated via 5'RACE template switching with UMIs. Reanalyzing the 5' RACE reads, TCRdb keeps one entry per CDR3 protein, without DNA. Its listing shows about 460,000 distinct CDR3 sequences. What was sequenced was blood T cells: a sorted CD56 or NKG2C T cell subset, CD4+ or CD8+ T cells, or bulk PBMC T cells (not recorded which). This chain uses TRBV24-1 with TRBJ2-1; TCRdb's D call of TRBD1 is untestable without DNA. This receptor was identified in a woman between 45 and 60 years old in good health. CDR3 sequence: CATSDPIRGQFF.